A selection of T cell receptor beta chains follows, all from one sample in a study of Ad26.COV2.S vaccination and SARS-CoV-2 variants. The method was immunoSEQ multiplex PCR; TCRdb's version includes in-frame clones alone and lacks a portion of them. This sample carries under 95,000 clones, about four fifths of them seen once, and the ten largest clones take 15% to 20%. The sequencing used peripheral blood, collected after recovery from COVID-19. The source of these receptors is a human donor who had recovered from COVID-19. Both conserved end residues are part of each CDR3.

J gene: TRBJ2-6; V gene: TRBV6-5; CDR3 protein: CASSYSMSSGANVLTF
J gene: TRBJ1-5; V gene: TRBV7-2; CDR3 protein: CASSLIGSNQPQHF
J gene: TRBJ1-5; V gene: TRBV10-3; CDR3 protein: CAIGTSNQPQHF
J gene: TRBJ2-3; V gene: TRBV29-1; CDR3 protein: CSVDTDTQYF
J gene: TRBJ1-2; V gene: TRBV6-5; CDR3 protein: CASSEDRDYGYTF
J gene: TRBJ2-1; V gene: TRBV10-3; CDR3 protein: CAISALGKTGDNEQFF
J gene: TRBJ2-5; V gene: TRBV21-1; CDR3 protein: CASSKFSGEETQYF
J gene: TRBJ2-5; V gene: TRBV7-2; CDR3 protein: CASSQLAGGTETQYF
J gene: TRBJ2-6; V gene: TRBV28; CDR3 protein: CASSPLGGSGANVLTF
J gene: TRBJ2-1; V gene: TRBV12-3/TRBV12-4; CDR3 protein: CASSTGLYNEQFF
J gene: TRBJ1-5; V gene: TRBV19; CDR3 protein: CASSIGGNQPQHF
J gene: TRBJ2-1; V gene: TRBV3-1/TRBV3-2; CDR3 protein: CASSQDSGTVNEQFF
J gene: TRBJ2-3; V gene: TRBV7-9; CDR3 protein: CASSYRGSSTDTQYF
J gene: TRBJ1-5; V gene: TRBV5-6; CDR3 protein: CASSREGLHSNQPQHF
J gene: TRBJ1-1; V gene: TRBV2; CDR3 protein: CASSGGQPNTEAFF
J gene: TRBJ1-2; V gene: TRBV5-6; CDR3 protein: CASSLIRQNYGYTF
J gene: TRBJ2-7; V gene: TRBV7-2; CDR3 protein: CASSSWDGYEQYF
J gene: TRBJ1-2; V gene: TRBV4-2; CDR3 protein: CASSQLSEFYGYTF
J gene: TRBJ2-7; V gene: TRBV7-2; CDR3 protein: CASSLESGNPLFEQYF
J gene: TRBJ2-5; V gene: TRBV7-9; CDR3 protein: CASSLRDRVETQYF
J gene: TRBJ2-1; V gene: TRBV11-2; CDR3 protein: CASSPTVGSYNEQFF
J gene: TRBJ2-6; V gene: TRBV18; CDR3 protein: CASSPHVLGQGASGANVLTF
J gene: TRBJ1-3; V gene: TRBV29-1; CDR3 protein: CSVESGNTIYF
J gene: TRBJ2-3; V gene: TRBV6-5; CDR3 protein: CASSWTGGNTQYF
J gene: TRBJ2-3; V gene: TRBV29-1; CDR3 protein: CSVVLRGTQGGDTQYF
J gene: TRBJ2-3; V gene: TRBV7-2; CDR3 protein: CASSTRTSGSFTGDTQYF
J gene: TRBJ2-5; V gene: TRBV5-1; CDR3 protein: CASSLGLGIGQETQYF
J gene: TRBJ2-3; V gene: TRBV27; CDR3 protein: CASSLGPPDTDTQYF
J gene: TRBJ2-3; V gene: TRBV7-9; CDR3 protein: CASSFSGADTDTQYF
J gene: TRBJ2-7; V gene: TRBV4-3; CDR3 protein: CASRPGLSSYEQYF
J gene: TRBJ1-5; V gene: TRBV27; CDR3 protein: CASRLQGVGQPQHF
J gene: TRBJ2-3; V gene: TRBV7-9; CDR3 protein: CASRWTSGATDTQYF
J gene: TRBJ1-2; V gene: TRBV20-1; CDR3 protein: CSASSRGGRQVHIGMGYTF
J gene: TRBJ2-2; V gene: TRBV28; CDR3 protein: CASSLVEPGELFF
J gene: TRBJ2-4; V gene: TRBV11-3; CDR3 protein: CASSSRGSGTKNIQYF
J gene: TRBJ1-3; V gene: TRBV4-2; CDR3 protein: CASSQEVYSGNTIYF
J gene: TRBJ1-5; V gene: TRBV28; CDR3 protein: CASNLDWGHSNQPQHF
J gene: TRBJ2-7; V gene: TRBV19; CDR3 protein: CASSLTGTGNSYEQYF
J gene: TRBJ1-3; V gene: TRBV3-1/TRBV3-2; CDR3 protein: CASSQGVQGNTIYF
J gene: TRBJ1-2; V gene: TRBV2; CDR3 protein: CASSEPRHYGYTF
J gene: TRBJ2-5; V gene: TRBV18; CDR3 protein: CASSLEETQYF
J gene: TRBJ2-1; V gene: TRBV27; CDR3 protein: CASTPGGSGTREQFF
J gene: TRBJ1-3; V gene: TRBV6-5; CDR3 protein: CASRAFYGSGNTIYF